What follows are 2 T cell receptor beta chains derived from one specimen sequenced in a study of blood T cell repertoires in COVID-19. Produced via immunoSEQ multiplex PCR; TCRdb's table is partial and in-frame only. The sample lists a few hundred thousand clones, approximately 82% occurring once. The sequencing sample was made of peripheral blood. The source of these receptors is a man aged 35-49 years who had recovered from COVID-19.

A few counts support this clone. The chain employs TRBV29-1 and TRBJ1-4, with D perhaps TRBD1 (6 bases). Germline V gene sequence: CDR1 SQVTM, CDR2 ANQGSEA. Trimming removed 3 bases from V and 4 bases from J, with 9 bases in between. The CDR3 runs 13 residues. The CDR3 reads CSVEGHDNEKLFF. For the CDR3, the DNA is TGCAGCGTTGAGGGACACGATAATGAAAAACTGTTTTTT.

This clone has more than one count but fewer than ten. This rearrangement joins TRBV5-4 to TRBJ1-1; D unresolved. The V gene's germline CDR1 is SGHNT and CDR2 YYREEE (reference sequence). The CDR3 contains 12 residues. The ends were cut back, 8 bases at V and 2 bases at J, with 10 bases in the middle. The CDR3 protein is CASRAYNTEAFF. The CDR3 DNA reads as TGTGCCAGTCGCGCTTACAACACTGAAGCTTTCTTT.